This TCR beta chain was recorded in a study of OX40 agonist ivuxolimab in advanced cancers. Turning to the study itself: The patients' treatment was ivuxolimab, an agonistic anti-OX40 (CD134) antibody. Dose-escalation patients had hepatocellular carcinoma, melanoma, renal cell or head and neck cancer. Study-wide findings and caveats: The authors did not determine the antigen specificity of the expanded peripheral T cells.

Germline loops: CDR1 SGHTA, CDR2 FQGTGA. The CDR3 length is 14 residues. The V and J ends lost 4 bases and 3 bases respectively, with 10 bases between them. With respect to this clone: Its target is unknown.

Only in-frame clones appear in the TCRdb table, and some are missing; sequencing was by immunoSEQ multiplex PCR. The sample carries tens of thousands of clones, more than 75% recorded once. This clonotype was obtained from an adult with an advanced solid tumor such as melanoma, head and neck, liver or kidney cancer. The rearrangement joins TRBV7-3 to TRBJ2-1; TRBD1 is a possible D gene (5 bases). The sample consisted of CD4+ or CD8+ T cells sorted from blood, taken in a trial of the OX40 agonist ivuxolimab. This CDR3 reads CASSSLGLYNEQFF. CDR3 bases: TGTGCCAGCAGCTCCCTGGGGCTCTACAATGAGCAGTTCTTC.